This is a list of T cell receptor beta chains from one sample in a study of T cell repertoires in aging, cancer and after chemotherapy. TCRdb processed the multiplex PCR reads anew with MiXCR; each CDR3 protein has one entry. The repertoire has roughly 1,600 distinct CDR3 sequences, around 25% of them found once; the top ten carry about three quarters. Material for sequencing was blood. The receptors come from a human donor with a solid tumor. The CDR3 runs from the conserved cysteine through the conserved F or W. Each record gives: J gene, D gene, clone size, V gene, CDR3 DNA, CDR3 protein. D genes are given only for firm matches. Not every row has a clone size; where given, it reads once, few, many or a size class.

J gene: TRBJ1-2
D gene: .
clone size: .
V gene: TRBV28
CDR3 DNA: TGTGCCAGCAGTTTGCGGCCTGTCGGTGGCTACACCTTC
CDR3 protein: CASSLRPVGGYTF

J gene: TRBJ2-7
D gene: .
clone size: medium-sized
V gene: TRBV10-2
CDR3 DNA: TGCGCCAGCAGTGAGACGGCGGCCTACGAGCAGTACTTC
CDR3 protein: CASSETAAYEQYF

J gene: TRBJ1-6
D gene: .
clone size: medium-sized
V gene: TRBV30
CDR3 DNA: TGTGCCTGGAGCGAAGGGGTCCTTAATTCACCCCTCCACTTT
CDR3 protein: CAWSEGVLNSPLHF

J gene: TRBJ2-7
D gene: TRBD1
clone size: large
V gene: TRBV29-1
CDR3 DNA: TGCAGCGTACGGACAGGGGGCGACGAGCAGTACTTC
CDR3 protein: CSVRTGGDEQYF

J gene: TRBJ1-1
D gene: .
clone size: few
V gene: TRBV28
CDR3 DNA: TGTGCCAGCAGTTCCGAGGACATTAAATTCACTGAAGCTTTCTTT
CDR3 protein: CASSSEDIKFTEAFF

J gene: TRBJ1-2
D gene: .
clone size: .
V gene: TRBV25-1
CDR3 DNA: TGTGCCAGCAGTGCTCGAGGGACAAACTATGGCTACACCTTC
CDR3 protein: CASSARGTNYGYTF

J gene: TRBJ2-7
D gene: TRBD2
clone size: medium-sized
V gene: TRBV19
CDR3 DNA: TGTGCCAGTAGTACCAGGCTAGCGGGGGGGCGTCACGAGCAGTACTTC
CDR3 protein: CASSTRLAGGRHEQYF

J gene: TRBJ1-2
D gene: .
clone size: medium-sized
V gene: TRBV27
CDR3 DNA: TGTGCCAGCAGCCCCGGGCCCGACTATGGCTACACCTTC
CDR3 protein: CASSPGPDYGYTF

J gene: TRBJ2-3
D gene: .
clone size: medium-sized
V gene: TRBV30
CDR3 DNA: TGTGCCTGGAGTACGAGGGGCGGAGATACGCAGTATTTT
CDR3 protein: CAWSTRGGDTQYF

J gene: TRBJ2-2
D gene: TRBD2
clone size: medium-sized
V gene: TRBV5-5
CDR3 DNA: TGTGCCAGCAGCTTGGGACTAGCGGGGGGCCCCAACACCGGGGAGCTGTTTTTT
CDR3 protein: CASSLGLAGGPNTGELFF

J gene: TRBJ2-7
D gene: .
clone size: .
V gene: TRBV20-1
CDR3 DNA: TGCAGTGCTAGCTCGGAAAGCTCCTACGAGCAGTACTTC
CDR3 protein: CSASSESSYEQYF

J gene: TRBJ1-1
D gene: .
clone size: .
V gene: TRBV29-1
CDR3 DNA: TGCAGTGGCCCGGACCGGAAAGGGCGGAACACTGAAGCTTTCTTT
CDR3 protein: CSGPDRKGRNTEAFF

J gene: TRBJ1-1
D gene: TRBD1
clone size: .
V gene: TRBV7-9
CDR3 DNA: TGTGCCAGCAGCCTGACAGGGGGCATCAACACTGAAGCTTTCTTT
CDR3 protein: CASSLTGGINTEAFF

J gene: TRBJ1-1
D gene: .
clone size: medium-sized
V gene: TRBV6-5
CDR3 DNA: TGTGCCAGCAGTTCGGACAGGAACACTGAAGCTTTCTTT
CDR3 protein: CASSSDRNTEAFF

J gene: TRBJ1-5
D gene: .
clone size: medium-sized
V gene: TRBV27
CDR3 DNA: TGTGCCAGCAGTCCCCGGACGGGGACGGATCAGCCCCAGCATTTT
CDR3 protein: CASSPRTGTDQPQHF

J gene: TRBJ2-2
D gene: TRBD2
clone size: .
V gene: TRBV12-3/TRBV12-4
CDR3 DNA: TGTGCCAGCAGAATAGCCGGGGGGGGGCACACCGGGGAGCTGTTTTTT
CDR3 protein: CASRIAGGGHTGELFF

J gene: TRBJ2-5
D gene: .
clone size: .
V gene: TRBV10-2
CDR3 DNA: TGCGCCAGCAGTGAGCCTGGGGGGACCCAGTACTTC
CDR3 protein: CASSEPGGTQYF

J gene: TRBJ2-3
D gene: TRBD1
clone size: .
V gene: TRBV25-1
CDR3 DNA: TGTGCCAGCAGTGAAGGGGACAGGGGTGGGGATACGCAGTATTTT
CDR3 protein: CASSEGDRGGDTQYF

J gene: TRBJ2-1
D gene: TRBD1
clone size: medium-sized
V gene: TRBV19
CDR3 DNA: TGTGCCAGTAGTATACCGGCCGGGACAGGGAACAATGAGCAGTTCTTC
CDR3 protein: CASSIPAGTGNNEQFF

J gene: TRBJ1-2
D gene: .
clone size: medium-sized
V gene: TRBV6-5
CDR3 DNA: TGTGCCAGCAGTGAAAACGTGGTCAGAACATCAAGTAACTATGGCTACACCTTC
CDR3 protein: CASSENVVRTSSNYGYTF

J gene: TRBJ2-3
D gene: TRBD1
clone size: .
V gene: TRBV24-1
CDR3 DNA: TGTGCCACCAGTGACCGGACAGGGTGGTACGCAGATACGCAGTATTTT
CDR3 protein: CATSDRTGWYADTQYF

J gene: TRBJ2-1
D gene: .
clone size: .
V gene: TRBV20-1
CDR3 DNA: TGCAGTGCGCCAGAGAGCTCCTACAATGAGCAGTTCTTC
CDR3 protein: CSAPESSYNEQFF

J gene: TRBJ1-1
D gene: .
clone size: medium-sized
V gene: TRBV6-6
CDR3 DNA: TGTGCCAGCAGCCCAGCGGACACTGAAGCTTTCTTT
CDR3 protein: CASSPADTEAFF

J gene: TRBJ1-5
D gene: TRBD1
clone size: large
V gene: TRBV12-3/TRBV12-4
CDR3 DNA: TGTGCCAGCAGCATGGGACAGGGGGCAGAACAGCCCCAGCATTTT
CDR3 protein: CASSMGQGAEQPQHF

J gene: TRBJ1-1
D gene: TRBD1
clone size: few
V gene: TRBV5-1
CDR3 DNA: TGCGCCAGCAGCAAGTTGGACAGGACCACTGAAGCTTTCTTT
CDR3 protein: CASSKLDRTTEAFF

J gene: TRBJ2-7
D gene: .
clone size: .
V gene: TRBV27
CDR3 DNA: TGTGCCAGCAGTTCTCAAAATTCCTACGAGCAGTACTTC
CDR3 protein: CASSSQNSYEQYF

J gene: TRBJ2-5
D gene: TRBD1
clone size: few
V gene: TRBV12-3/TRBV12-4
CDR3 DNA: TGTGCCAGCAGTTCTGGGACAGTTGAGACCCAGTACTTC
CDR3 protein: CASSSGTVETQYF

J gene: TRBJ2-1
D gene: .
clone size: medium-sized
V gene: TRBV29-1
CDR3 DNA: TGCAGCGTTGAGGTAGTCAGGGCGAATGAGCAGTTCTTC
CDR3 protein: CSVEVVRANEQFF

J gene: TRBJ1-1
D gene: TRBD1
clone size: .
V gene: TRBV12-5
CDR3 DNA: TGTGCTAGTGGTTTGGTACTAGGGACAGGGGCCACTGAAGCTTTCTTT
CDR3 protein: CASGLVLGTGATEAFF

J gene: TRBJ2-5
D gene: TRBD1
clone size: medium-sized
V gene: TRBV5-6
CDR3 DNA: TGTGCCAGCAGCTTGGTAGGGGGCGAAGAGACCCAGTACTTC
CDR3 protein: CASSLVGGEETQYF

J gene: TRBJ2-3
D gene: TRBD2
clone size: medium-sized
V gene: TRBV19
CDR3 DNA: TGTGCCAGCGGTCTCGGGGGGAGCACAGATACGCAGTATTTT
CDR3 protein: CASGLGGSTDTQYF

J gene: TRBJ1-5
D gene: .
clone size: .
V gene: TRBV20-1
CDR3 DNA: TGCAGTGCTAGTCCAGATAGCAATCAGCCCCAGCATTTT
CDR3 protein: CSASPDSNQPQHF

J gene: TRBJ1-6
D gene: TRBD1
clone size: .
V gene: TRBV5-1
CDR3 DNA: TGCGCCAGCAGCTTTGACAGGGGGAATAATTCACCCCTCCACTTT
CDR3 protein: CASSFDRGNNSPLHF

J gene: TRBJ2-2
D gene: .
clone size: .
V gene: TRBV28
CDR3 DNA: TGTGCCAGCAGACCAACTCAGGGGAACACCGGGGAGCTGTTTTTT
CDR3 protein: CASRPTQGNTGELFF

J gene: TRBJ1-1
D gene: .
clone size: .
V gene: TRBV5-1
CDR3 DNA: TGCGCCAGCAGCGGGCAAGGCCCCCACACTGAAGCTTTCTTT
CDR3 protein: CASSGQGPHTEAFF

J gene: TRBJ2-2
D gene: .
clone size: medium-sized
V gene: TRBV5-1
CDR3 DNA: TGCGCCAGCAGCTCCCGAACAGGTTTGGCCGGGGAGCTGTTTTTT
CDR3 protein: CASSSRTGLAGELFF

J gene: TRBJ2-1
D gene: TRBD2
clone size: medium-sized
V gene: TRBV6-5
CDR3 DNA: TGTGCCAGCAGCTCGGGTATAGCGGGGGAGACTGAGCAGTTCTTC
CDR3 protein: CASSSGIAGETEQFF

J gene: TRBJ2-5
D gene: TRBD1
clone size: once
V gene: TRBV29-1
CDR3 DNA: TGCAGCGTACGGACAGGGGGCGAGTTAGAGACCCAGTACTTC
CDR3 protein: CSVRTGGELETQYF

J gene: TRBJ2-7
D gene: TRBD2
clone size: medium-sized
V gene: TRBV20-1
CDR3 DNA: TGCAGTGCTACCGGGGGGACCTACGAGCAGTACTTC
CDR3 protein: CSATGGTYEQYF

J gene: TRBJ2-6
D gene: .
clone size: medium-sized
V gene: TRBV6-5
CDR3 DNA: TGTGCCAGCAGCCAGGTTTTCCGAGGGTCTGGGGCCAACGTCCTGACTTTC
CDR3 protein: CASSQVFRGSGANVLTF

J gene: TRBJ2-1
D gene: TRBD2
clone size: medium-sized
V gene: TRBV6-4
CDR3 DNA: TGTGCCAGCAGTGCTCTAGCGGGGGGGCTCTATGAGCAGTTCTTC
CDR3 protein: CASSALAGGLYEQFF

J gene: TRBJ2-5
D gene: TRBD2
clone size: .
V gene: TRBV5-5
CDR3 DNA: TGTGCCAGCAGCCGGGGAGGGGTTCAGGCACAAGAGACCCAGTACTTC
CDR3 protein: CASSRGGVQAQETQYF

J gene: TRBJ2-2
D gene: TRBD2
clone size: .
V gene: TRBV6-6
CDR3 DNA: TGTGCCAGCAGTTACCCCCCTATGGGGGGGGAAAACACCGGGGAGCTGTTTTTT
CDR3 protein: CASSYPPMGGENTGELFF

J gene: TRBJ2-5
D gene: .
clone size: .
V gene: TRBV20-1
CDR3 DNA: TGCAGTGCTCCTCGAGGAAAAGAGACCCAGTACTTC
CDR3 protein: CSAPRGKETQYF

J gene: TRBJ1-5
D gene: .
clone size: medium-sized
V gene: TRBV5-5
CDR3 DNA: TGTGCCAGCAGCTTGTTTTCAGGGAATCAGCCCCAGCATTTT
CDR3 protein: CASSLFSGNQPQHF